This T cell receptor beta chain was captured in a study of T cell responses to AZD1222 COVID-19 vaccine. Whole-study findings and limits: Donors in the cohort were predominantly white British and more often female, and clonal diversity was possibly underestimated. Once two AZD1222 doses were given, Spike-specific TCR breadth and depth went up. Sampling captured repertoires only after the peak T cell response.

Note on this clone: The target antigen is unknown.

Per the germline V gene, CDR1 is LGHNA and CDR2 is YSLEER. The CDR3 spans 16 residues. V was clipped by 1 base and J by 6 bases; unmatched bases: 6. Data came from immunoSEQ multiplex PCR; TCRdb stores just in-frame clones and leaves some out. Among 200,000 or so clones listed, 85% to 90% were seen once. Sequences were derived from peripheral blood, sampled on day 0 of AZD1222 vaccination. J is TRBJ2-2 and V is TRBV4-3, with 9 bases that match TRBD2. The clonotype comes from an adult in good health. CDR3 sequence reads: CASSQGSSGIAGELFF. As DNA, the CDR3 is TGCGCCAGCAGCCAAGGGTCTAGCGGGATTGCCGGGGAGCTGTTTTTT.